Below, 11 T cell receptor beta chains from the same sample are listed, as sequenced in a study of T cell responses to AZD1222 COVID-19 vaccine. Sequenced by immunoSEQ multiplex PCR; TCRdb stores in-frame clones only, minus some. The sample lists about 130,000 clones, 70% to 90% occurring once. The sample in question was peripheral blood, obtained on day 0 of AZD1222 vaccination. Source of these receptors: an adult in good health.

This sequence joins TRBV10-3 and TRBJ2-1, with 11 nucleotides matching TRBD1. V gave up 4 bases and J gave up 8 bases; unmatched junction bases: 1. Germline CDR1 is ENHRY and CDR2 is SYGVKD. This CDR3 contains 13 residues. The CDR3 sequence: CAISAGQGDEQFF. The DNA for the CDR3 is TGTGCCATCAGTGCGGGACAGGGGGATGAGCAGTTCTTC.

The rearrangement uses TRBV5-6 and TRBJ1-5, with unresolved D. CDR3 length equals 14 residues. CDR1 is SGHDT, CDR2 YYEEEE, per germline. The V gene lost 0 bases and the J gene lost 4 bases, with 8 bases spanning the gap. DNA of the CDR3: TGTGCCAGCAGCTTGGGTGGGCCTAATCAGCCCCAGCATTTT. Residues: CASSLGGPNQPQHF. Filled out from reference TRBV5-6 and TRBJ1-5, the complete variable domain reads DAGVTQSPTHLIKTRGQQVTLRCSPKSGHDTVSWYQQALGQGPQFIFQYYEEEERQRGNFPDRFSGHQFPNYSSELNVNALLLGDSALYLCASSLGGPNQPQHFGDGTRLSIL.

CDR3 bases: TGTGCCAGTAGTATCCTGGGCGCAAGCACAGATACGCAGTATTTT. Protein product: CASSILGASTDTQYF. The chain employs TRBV19 and TRBJ2-3, with D unclear. The CDR3 has 15 amino acids. Germline CDR1 is LNHDA and CDR2 is SQIVND (reference sequence). Trimming removed 3 bases at V and 0 bases at J, with 10 bases between.

This clone was seen a single time. V gene TRBV5-1 combines with J gene TRBJ2-1; 8 bases map to TRBD2. The germline gives CDR1 SGHRS, CDR2 YFSETQ. This CDR3 is 14 amino acids long. V shed 1 base, J shed 9 bases, and the junction held 6 bases outside the gene matches. The CDR3 reads CASSLSGGATEQFF. In DNA form, the CDR3 reads TGCGCCAGCAGCTTGTCCGGGGGGGCAACTGAGCAGTTCTTC.

The chain couples TRBV7-4 to TRBJ2-1, with 13 bases identical to TRBD2. Losses at the gene ends were 0 bases for V and 8 bases for J; bases not matched to a gene: 4. The CDR3 runs 16 residues. Looked up from germline, CDR1 is SGHVT and CDR2 is SQSDAQ. The CDR3 DNA follows: TGTGCCAGCAGCTTAGCGCAGGGACTAGCGGGGTATGAGCAGTTCTTC. It encodes CASSLAQGLAGYEQFF.

The CDR3 loop is CASSLPYRGSTYEQYF. The CDR3 DNA is TGCGCCAGCAGCTTACCTTACCGGGGATCCACCTACGAGCAGTACTTC. The chain uses TRBV5-1 and TRBJ2-7, with D perhaps matching TRBD2 (5 bases). The CDR3 is 16 amino acids. The ends were cut back, 2 bases at V and 2 bases at J, with 17 bases in the middle. Germline CDR1 reads SGHRS; CDR2 reads YFSETQ. Filled out from reference TRBV5-1 and TRBJ2-7, the complete variable domain reads KAGVTQTPRYLIKTRGQQVTLSCSPISGHRSVSWYQQTPGQGLQFLFEYFSETQRNKGNFPGRFSGRQFSNSRSEMNVSTLELGDSALYLCASSLPYRGSTYEQYFGPGTRLTVT.

The V and J genes are TRBV4-3 and TRBJ2-1; D not resolved. V shed 1 base and J shed 9 bases, with 7 bases lying between them. From germline, CDR1 is LGHNA and CDR2 YSLEER. The CDR3 length is 12 residues. The DNA of the CDR3 is TGCGCCAGCAGCCAAGGCAGTAGTGAGCAGTTCTTC. This sequence encodes CASSQGSSEQFF.

This chain uses TRBV5-1 with TRBJ2-2; perhaps D is TRBD1 or TRBD2 (5 bases each). Trimming stripped 6 bases from V and 2 bases from J, with 11 bases between. The CDR3 has 14 residues. The germline V gene has CDR1 SGHRS and CDR2 YFSETQ. The CDR3 coding sequence is TGCGCCAGCAAAGGGACCGCCAACACCGGGGAGCTGTTTTTT. Translated, it gives CASKGTANTGELFF.

The chain employs TRBV5-1 and TRBJ2-3; no definite D call. The CDR3 is 17 amino acids. Trimming shortened V by 0 bases and J by 0 bases, and 14 bases separated the two germline ends. CDR1 and CDR2 (germline): SGHRS, YFSETQ. The CDR3 nucleotides read TGCGCCAGCAGCTTGGGATCAAGCAGGTCTAGCACAGATACGCAGTATTTT. This encodes CASSLGSSRSSTDTQYF.

The V gene is TRBV19, the J gene TRBJ1-1, with no clear D. V was trimmed by 7 bases and J by 0 bases, leaving 15 bases between them. The CDR3 contains 15 residues. Germline CDR1 is LNHDA and CDR2 is SQIVND (reference sequence). CDR3 bases: TGTGCCAGTAATCCTACAGCGAGTATGAACACTGAAGCTTTCTTT. Amino acid sequence: CASNPTASMNTEAFF.

J is TRBJ2-5 and V is TRBV5-1; TRBD1 or TRBD2 may be the D gene (5 bases each). CDR3 length equals 15 residues. Per germline, CDR1 SGHRS and CDR2 YFSETQ. V was trimmed by 6 bases and J by 5 bases, leaving 20 bases between them. The CDR3 region is CASMLTSGRLETQYF. CDR3 DNA sequence: TGCGCCAGCATGCTGACCTCGGGACGGTTGGAGACCCAGTACTTC.